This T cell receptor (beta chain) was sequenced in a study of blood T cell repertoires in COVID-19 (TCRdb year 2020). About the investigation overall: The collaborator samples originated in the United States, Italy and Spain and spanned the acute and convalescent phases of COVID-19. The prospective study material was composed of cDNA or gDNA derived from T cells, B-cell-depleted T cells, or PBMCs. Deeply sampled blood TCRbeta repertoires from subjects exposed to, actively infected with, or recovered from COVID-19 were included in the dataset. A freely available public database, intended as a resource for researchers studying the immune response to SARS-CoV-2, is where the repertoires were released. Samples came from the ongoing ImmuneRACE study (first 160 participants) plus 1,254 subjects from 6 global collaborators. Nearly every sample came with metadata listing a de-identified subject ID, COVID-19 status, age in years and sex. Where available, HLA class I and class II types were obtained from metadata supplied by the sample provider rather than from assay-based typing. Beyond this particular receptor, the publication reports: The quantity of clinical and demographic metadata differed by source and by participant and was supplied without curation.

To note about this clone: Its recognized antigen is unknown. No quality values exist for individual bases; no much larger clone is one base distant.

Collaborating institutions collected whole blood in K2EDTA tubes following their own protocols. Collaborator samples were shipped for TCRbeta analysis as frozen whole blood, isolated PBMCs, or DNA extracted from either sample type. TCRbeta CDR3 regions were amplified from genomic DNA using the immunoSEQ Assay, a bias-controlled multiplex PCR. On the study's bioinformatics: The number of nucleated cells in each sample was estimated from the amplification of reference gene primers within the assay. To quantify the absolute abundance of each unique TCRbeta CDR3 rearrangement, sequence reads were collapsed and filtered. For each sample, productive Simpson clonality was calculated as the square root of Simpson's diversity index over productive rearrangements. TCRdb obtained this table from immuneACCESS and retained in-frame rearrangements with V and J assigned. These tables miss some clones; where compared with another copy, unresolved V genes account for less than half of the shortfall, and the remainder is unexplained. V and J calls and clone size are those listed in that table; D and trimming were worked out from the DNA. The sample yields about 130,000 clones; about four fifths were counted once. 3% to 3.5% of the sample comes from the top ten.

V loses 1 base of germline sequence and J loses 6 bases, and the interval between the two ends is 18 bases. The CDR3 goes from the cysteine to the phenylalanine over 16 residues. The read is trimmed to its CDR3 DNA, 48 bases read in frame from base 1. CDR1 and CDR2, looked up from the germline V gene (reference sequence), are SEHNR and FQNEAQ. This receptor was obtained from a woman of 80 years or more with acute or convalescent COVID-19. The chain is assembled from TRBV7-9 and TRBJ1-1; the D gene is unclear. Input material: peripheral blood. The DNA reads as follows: TGTGCCAGCAGCTTAGAAATGTCCCTGTGGGGAGCTGAAGCTTTCTTT. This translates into CASSLEMSLWGAEAFF.